The next 26 T cell receptor beta chains were all read from a single sample in a study of technical replicates of blood from a few donors. The data were produced by immunoSEQ multiplex PCR, yet TCRdb's version contains in-frame clones alone and is incomplete. This table holds fewer than 100,000 clones, approximately 89% found once. The sample consisted of T cells isolated from PBMCs. These receptors were taken from a human donor in good health.

The CDR3 protein is CASSPAPGGPTTYEQYF. In DNA form, the CDR3 reads TGTGCCAGCAGCCCGGCCCCGGGAGGGCCTACGACCTACGAGCAGTACTTC. This sequence joins TRBV7-9 and TRBJ2-7; 8 nucleotides match TRBD2. CDR3 length equals 17 residues. The ends lost 5 bases at V and 2 bases at J; junction bases unmatched: 14. Germline V gene lookup returns CDR1 SEHNR and CDR2 FQNEAQ (reference sequence). Full variable domain (outside the CDR3, taken from reference TRBV7-9 and TRBJ2-7): DTGVSQNPRHKITKRGQNVTFRCDPISEHNRLYWYRQTLGQGPEFLTYFQNEAQLEKSRLLSDRFSAERPKGSFSTLEIQRTEQGDSAMYLCASSPAPGGPTTYEQYFGPGTRLTVT.

The chain couples TRBV9 to TRBJ2-3; the match to TRBD2 covers 11 bases. The CDR3 covers 17 residues. CDR1 and CDR2 from the germline V gene are SGDLS and YYNGEE. Trimming removed 0 bases from V and 7 bases from J; junction bases left unmatched: 10. CDR3 region: CASSVATSGSTVHTQYF. CDR3 in DNA: TGTGCCAGCAGCGTAGCAACTAGCGGGAGTACGGTACATACGCAGTATTTT.

The chain carries TRBV29-1 and TRBJ2-5, with a weak D call TRBD2 (7 bases). CDR1 and CDR2 from the germline V gene are SQVTM and ANQGSEA. This CDR3 is built from 13 residues. Trimming shortened V by 5 bases and J by 4 bases, and 14 bases separated the two germline ends. The CDR3 sequence: CSVYREGPETQYF. Written as DNA, the CDR3 is TGCAGCGTTTACAGGGAGGGTCCAGAGACCCAGTACTTC.

The rearrangement uses TRBV4-2 and TRBJ1-5; D might be TRBD1 (6 bases). Deletions cut 2 bases from V and 4 bases from J, with 12 bases between. The CDR3 consists of 15 residues. Germline loops: CDR1 LGHNA, CDR2 YNFKEQ. The DNA for the CDR3 is TGTGCCAGCAGCCAACAAAAAGGGGGAAATCAGCCCCAGCATTTT. It translates to CASSQQKGGNQPQHF.

The genes are TRBV19 and TRBJ2-7; TRBD1 aligns across 12 bases. Germline CDR1 reads LNHDA; CDR2 reads SQIVND (reference sequence). V lost 3 bases, J lost 4 bases, and 1 base stayed unmatched. This CDR3 spans 14 amino acids. The CDR3 nucleotides read TGTGCCAGTAGTATGGGACAGGGGGCTTACGAGCAGTACTTC. Its translation is CASSMGQGAYEQYF.

This clone was seen just once. This chain's CDR3 is CSVEKGDRGYAYNEQFF. CDR3 nucleotide sequence: TGCAGCGTGGAAAAGGGGGACAGGGGTTATGCCTACAATGAGCAGTTCTTC. V and J are TRBV29-1 and TRBJ2-1, with TRBD1 matching 10 bases. J gave up 2 bases and V 6 bases, and 13 bases lay outside the gene matches. The CDR3 sequence is 17 residues long. The V gene's germline CDR1 is SQVTM and CDR2 ANQGSEA.

V gene TRBV19 combines with J gene TRBJ2-7; D is perhaps TRBD2 (6 bases). Deletions cut 5 bases from V and 1 base from J, with 9 bases between. The CDR3 covers 13 residues. Germline values: CDR1 LNHDA, CDR2 SQIVND (reference sequence). The DNA for the CDR3 is TGTGCCAGTAGTGTTGGGACTTCCTACGAGCAGTACTTC. Translation gives CASSVGTSYEQYF.

V and J are TRBV6-6 and TRBJ2-4; 7 nucleotides align to TRBD1. The V segment lost 3 bases and the J segment 3 bases; nucleotides outside the gene matches: 8. Germline lookup yields CDR1 MNHNY and CDR2 SVGAGI (reference sequence). This CDR3 has 16 residues. CDR3: CASSYNQGVVKNIQYF. The DNA of the CDR3 is TGTGCCAGCAGTTATAACCAGGGGGTAGTCAAAAACATTCAGTACTTC.

The chain carries TRBV11-2 and TRBJ1-1, with 7 bases lining up with TRBD1. CDR1 and CDR2 (germline): SGHAT, FQNNGV. Trimming removed 3 bases from V and 3 bases from J; junction bases left unmatched: 7. The CDR3 consists of 15 residues. CDR3 amino acids: CASSFGGTAYTEAFF. DNA for the CDR3: TGTGCCAGCAGCTTCGGAGGGACAGCGTACACTGAAGCTTTCTTT. Drawing the rest from reference TRBV11-2 and TRBJ1-1, the complete variable domain is EAGVAQSPRYKIIEKRQSVAFWCNPISGHATLYWYQQILGQGPKLLIQFQNNGVVDDSQLPKDRFSAERLKGVDSTLKIQPAKLEDSAVYLCASSFGGTAYTEAFFGQGTRLTVV.

This clone showed up just a few times. Other nucleotide sequences from this sample produce the same CDR3. This rearrangement joins TRBV29-1 to TRBJ1-1; no clear D. Germline V CDR1 and CDR2: SQVTM, ANQGSEA. This CDR3 is 11 amino acids long. Deletions cut 4 bases from V and 2 bases from J, with 5 bases between. CDR3 loop: CSVVLNTEAFF. CDR3 DNA sequence: TGCAGCGTTGTTTTAAACACTGAAGCTTTCTTT.

V gene TRBV28 combines with J gene TRBJ1-2; no firm D call. V lost 7 bases to trimming and J lost 5 bases, with 8 bases between them. The CDR3 has 11 residues. Germline CDR1 is MDHEN and CDR2 is SYDVKM. The CDR3 coding sequence is TGTGCCAGCACTAGAGAGTATGGCTACACCTTC. Amino acid sequence: CASTREYGYTF.

V and J are TRBV18 and TRBJ1-1; D gene unclear. This CDR3 is built from 11 residues. Germline loops: CDR1 KGHSH, CDR2 LQKENI. Deletions cut 0 bases from V and 11 bases from J, with 7 bases between. Here the CDR3 reads CASSPPGMAFF. The CDR3 nucleotides read TGTGCCAGCTCACCACCCGGTATGGCTTTCTTT.

This chain uses TRBV7-9 with TRBJ2-7; 7 bases are a match to TRBD2. Germline V gene sequence: CDR1 SEHNR, CDR2 FQNEAQ (reference sequence). J lost 4 bases, V lost 5 bases, and 8 bases had no gene match. This CDR3 contains 14 residues. The DNA of the CDR3 is TGTGCCAGCAGCCGGCCCGAAGCGGGATACGAGCAGTACTTC. Its protein is CASSRPEAGYEQYF.

This clone was found once. V usage is TRBV25-1 and J usage is TRBJ2-3, with D maybe TRBD1 (5 bases). Germline CDR1 and CDR2: MGHDK and SYGVNS. This CDR3 has 12 residues. Between the trimmed V and J ends, which lost 7 bases and 5 bases, there was a span of 10 bases. The CDR3 DNA follows: TGTGCCAGCACCAGGGAACGAGATACGCAGTATTTT. Protein product: CASTRERDTQYF.

The CDR3, as DNA: TGTGCCAGCAGCTCAGGACTGAGCACAGATACGCAGTATTTT. It is translated as CASSSGLSTDTQYF. The chain recombines TRBV5-4 with TRBJ2-3, with D maybe TRBD2 (5 bases). CDR1 SGHNT and CDR2 YYREEE come from the germline V gene (reference sequence). V lost 3 bases to trimming and J lost 0 bases, with 8 bases between them. The CDR3 has 14 residues.

The chain recombines TRBV5-1 with TRBJ2-3, with 13 positions matching TRBD2. The CDR3 has 17 amino acids. V trimming: 1 base; J trimming: 5 bases; junction bases outside the gene matches: 7. CDR1 and CDR2 from the germline V gene are SGHRS and YFSETQ. CDR3 protein: CASSLQGLAGALDTQYF. The CDR3 DNA is TGCGCCAGCAGCTTGCAAGGACTAGCGGGAGCCCTAGATACGCAGTATTTT.

The rearrangement joins TRBV28 to TRBJ1-5; D might be TRBD1 (5 bases). V lost 6 bases and J 2 bases, leaving 20 bases between the germline ends. CDR1 is MDHEN and CDR2 is SYDVKM in the germline V gene. This CDR3 is 17 amino acids long. The CDR3: CASSPRRGGFGNQPQHF. The CDR3 DNA reads as TGTGCCAGCAGCCCTCGGAGGGGAGGATTTGGCAATCAGCCCCAGCATTTT.

Here the CDR3 reads CASSYEPAGEQFF. DNA for the CDR3: TGTGCCAGCAGTTACGAGCCAGCGGGTGAGCAGTTCTTC. The chain couples TRBV6-5 to TRBJ2-1; D may be TRBD2 (6 bases). The CDR3 extends over 13 amino acids. V lost 2 bases and J 9 bases, leaving 11 bases between the germline ends. CDR1 is MNHEY, CDR2 SVGAGI, per germline.

The V and J genes are TRBV5-1 and TRBJ2-1; 11 bases map to TRBD1. V trimming: 5 bases; J trimming: 6 bases; junction bases outside the gene matches: 7. CDR3 length equals 15 residues. Germline values: CDR1 SGHRS, CDR2 YFSETQ. The CDR3 bases are TGCGCCAGCAGTTCTGGACAGGGGGCTTTCAATGAGCAGTTCTTC. This gives the protein CASSSGQGAFNEQFF.

The rearrangement uses TRBV6-1 and TRBJ2-7, with D possibly matching TRBD1 (6 bases). CDR1 is MNHNS, CDR2 SASEGT, per germline. There are 14 residues in the CDR3. The V gene lost 3 bases and the J gene lost 5 bases, with 14 bases spanning the gap. DNA for the CDR3: TGTGCCAGCAGTGACCCAGGGGTCAGCCACGAGCAGTACTTC. Translating it yields CASSDPGVSHEQYF.

The rearrangement uses TRBV2 and TRBJ1-1, with D unclear. V was cut by 3 bases and J by 1 base, with 9 bases left in between. The CDR3 has 14 amino acids. Per germline, CDR1 SNHLY and CDR2 FYNNEI. In DNA, the CDR3 is TGTGCCAGCAGTGATAGCCCTCCGAACACTGAAGCTTTCTTT. It encodes CASSDSPPNTEAFF.

The gene calls are TRBV6-1 and TRBJ1-1; D call uncertain. V lost 6 bases and J lost 1, with 15 bases in between. CDR3 length: 15 amino acids. The germline CDR1 and CDR2 sequences are MNHNS and SASEGT. The CDR3 reads CASRLEGFGNTEAFF. In DNA, the CDR3 is TGTGCCAGCAGGTTGGAGGGATTCGGGAACACTGAAGCTTTCTTT.

The J gene is TRBJ1-4, the V gene TRBV27; TRBD1 matches 7 bases. This CDR3 is 16 amino acids long. In germline, CDR1 is MNHEY, CDR2 SMNVEV (reference sequence). V shed 5 bases and J 2 bases; nucleotides not matched to a gene: 8. As DNA, the CDR3 is TGTGCCAGCAGTCCCAGCACAGGGGAGACTAATGAAAAACTGTTTTTT. This encodes CASSPSTGETNEKLFF.

This clone was recorded only once. The chain has TRBV10-1 and TRBJ2-3, with no clear D. The CDR3 spans 18 residues. Germline loops: CDR1 WNHNN, CDR2 SYGVQD (reference sequence). V gave up 2 bases and J gave up 2 bases, with 20 bases separating them. The CDR3 DNA is TGCGCCAGCAGTGAGATCCCCGTTCTAGTCGGATACACAGATACGCAGTATTTT. It encodes CASSEIPVLVGYTDTQYF.

The rearrangement uses TRBV9 and TRBJ2-1; TRBD2 matches 10 bases. Germline V gene data show CDR1 as SGDLS and CDR2 as YYNGEE. This CDR3 comprises 16 residues. V lost 3 bases and J lost 9; bases outside the gene matches: 12. Here the CDR3 DNA reads TGTGCCAGCAGCGGGGGTACTAGCGGGAACGTTGGTGAGCAGTTCTTC. The encoded protein is CASSGGTSGNVGEQFF.

This rearrangement joins TRBV4-3 to TRBJ2-3; possibly TRBD1 for D (5 bases). Trimming cost V 2 bases and J 5 bases, with 17 bases left between them. This CDR3 is 16 amino acids long. From germline, CDR1 is LGHNA and CDR2 YSLEER. The CDR3 sequence is CASSQRLAGLGDTQYF. The CDR3 coding sequence is TGCGCCAGCAGCCAAAGACTTGCAGGGCTAGGAGATACGCAGTATTTT.